This entry lists 12 T cell receptor beta chains sequenced from one sample in a study of spatial heterogeneity in lung cancer. The sample's time point: sample taken at primary tumor resection. TCRdb fed the 5' RACE reads into MiXCR, producing one record per CDR3 protein. The data contain 20,000 to 25,000 distinct CDR3 sequences, under 5.5% of them singletons. Sequenced material: PBMCs, taken at surgery. All receptors come from a male donor with early-stage non-small cell lung cancer.

This clonotype was detected many times. The J gene is TRBJ2-2, the V gene TRBV9; no reliable D call. Germline V gives CDR1 SGDLS, CDR2 YYNGEE. V lost 4 bases, J lost 3 bases, and 10 bases lay in between. The CDR3 runs to 14 residues. The CDR3 loop is CASSREAYTGELFF. As DNA, the CDR3 is TGTGCCAGCAGCCGTGAAGCCTACACCGGGGAGCTGTTTTTT.

V usage is TRBV24-1 and J usage is TRBJ2-1, with a tentative D call TRBD2 (6 bases). The germline V and J ends were trimmed by 5 bases and 3 bases, with 19 bases remaining between them. The CDR3 is 17 residues long. Per germline, CDR1 KGHDR and CDR2 SFDVKD. Here the CDR3 reads CATSGLGSPWVYNEQFF. CDR3 DNA: TGTGCCACCAGTGGCCTCGGGAGCCCCTGGGTCTACAATGAGCAGTTCTTC.

This clonotype was detected ten times or more. The chain combines TRBV20-1 with TRBJ1-2; 7 nucleotides match TRBD1. Looked up from germline, CDR1 is DFQATT and CDR2 is SNEGSKA (reference sequence). This CDR3 contains 13 residues. V shed 3 bases, J shed 8 bases, and the junction held 9 bases outside the gene matches. CDR3 coding DNA: TGCAGTGCTAGTCCGACGACAGGGAAAGGCTACACCTTC. Protein product: CSASPTTGKGYTF.

This clonotype was detected ten times or more. J is TRBJ2-1 and V is TRBV6-2 or TRBV6-3; 10 nucleotides agree with TRBD2. CDR3 size: 16 residues. Germline CDR1 is MNHEY and CDR2 is SVGEGT. V shed 6 bases, J shed 8 bases, and the junction held 13 bases outside the gene matches. The CDR3 sequence: CASRFRLAGGGDEQFF. The CDR3 nucleotides are TGTGCCAGCAGGTTCCGACTAGCGGGTGGGGGAGATGAGCAGTTCTTC.

This sequence joins TRBV7-2 and TRBJ2-7; D may be TRBD1 or TRBD2 (5 bases each). V lost 4 bases, J lost 6 bases, and 16 bases lay in between. Per the germline V gene, CDR1 is SGHTA and CDR2 is FQGNSA. The CDR3 is 14 residues long. CDR3 DNA: TGTGCCAGCAGCTCCGACTGGGGGAGAGGCGAGCAGTACTTC. Amino acid sequence: CASSSDWGRGEQYF.

This clonotype has at least ten counts. The rearrangement joins TRBV5-6 to TRBJ1-5; 7 bases are shared with TRBD1. Germline V gene sequence: CDR1 SGHDT, CDR2 YYEEEE. With V trimmed by 2 bases and J by 3 bases, 5 bases remained unmatched. There are 15 residues in the CDR3. CDR3 in DNA: TGTGCCAGCAGCTTAGGACAGGCGTTCAATCAGCCCCAGCATTTT. It yields the protein CASSLGQAFNQPQHF.

This clonotype was seen ten or more times. V gene TRBV6-6 combines with J gene TRBJ1-1, with a possible D match to TRBD1 (5 bases). This CDR3 spans 13 amino acids. Between the trimmed V and J ends, which lost 6 bases and 1 base, there was a span of 9 bases. Germline V gene data show CDR1 as MNHNY and CDR2 as SVGAGI (reference sequence). The CDR3 here is CASRQQENTEAFF. DNA for the CDR3: TGTGCCAGCAGACAACAGGAGAACACTGAAGCTTTCTTT.

Many counts were recorded for this clonotype. The genes are TRBV5-5 and TRBJ1-4; no clear D. V shed 0 bases and J shed 8 bases, with 14 bases lying between them. CDR1 SGHKS and CDR2 YYEKEE come from the germline V gene (reference sequence). CDR3 length: 15 amino acids. The CDR3 bases are TGTGCCAGCAGCTTGGAGGAAATGCAGTCGGAAAAACTGTTTTTT. This sequence encodes CASSLEEMQSEKLFF.

This clonotype was recorded many times. V is TRBV6-1 and J is TRBJ2-1; TRBD1 is a possible D gene (5 bases). CDR1 is MNHNS, CDR2 SASEGT, per germline. V was trimmed by 7 bases and J by 6 bases, leaving 19 bases between them. This CDR3 spans 15 amino acids. CDR3 nucleotides: TGTGCCAGCACCAGACAGCCAGACCCCACCAATGAGCAGTTCTTC. Amino acids: CASTRQPDPTNEQFF.

In its sample, this clonotype is medium-sized. The rearrangement uses TRBV28 and TRBJ1-1; D is unclear. CDR3 length: 14 residues. Germline lookup yields CDR1 MDHEN and CDR2 SYDVKM. Trimming removed 4 bases from V and 5 bases from J, with 14 bases in between. This CDR3 reads CASSSGPAGTEAFF. CDR3 bases: TGTGCCAGCAGTTCGGGCCCAGCGGGGACTGAAGCTTTCTTT.

The sample holds many counts of this clonotype. The J gene is TRBJ1-3, the V gene TRBV30, with D possibly being TRBD1 (5 bases). The CDR3 spans 13 residues. Looked up from germline, CDR1 is GTSNPN and CDR2 is SVGIG (reference sequence). Between the trimmed V and J ends, which lost 1 base and 4 bases, there was a span of 8 bases. CDR3 DNA sequence: TGTGCCTGGAGTGAGACAGCGGGAAACACCATATATTTT. Its protein product is CAWSETAGNTIYF. The whole variable domain, filled in from reference TRBV30 and TRBJ1-3, reads SQTIHQWPATLVQPVGSPLSLECTVEGTSNPNLYWYRQAAGRGLQLLFYSVGIGQISSEVPQNLSASRPQDRQFILSSKKLLLSDSGFYLCAWSETAGNTIYFGEGSWLTVV.

The table lists this clonotype with many counts. This rearrangement joins TRBV5-1 to TRBJ1-2; perhaps TRBD1 as D (5 bases). With 5 bases removed from V and 6 bases from J, the gap between germline ends came to 14 bases. The CDR3 length is 13 residues. Germline V lookup: CDR1 SGHRS, CDR2 YFSETQ. The CDR3 coding sequence is TGCGCCAGCAGTCAGGCAGGGAGCGATGGCTACACCTTC. It encodes CASSQAGSDGYTF.